This TCR beta chain originates from a study of shared clonotypes between healthy human individuals. Across the study: A donor's plate count was three for CD4 naive and three for CD4 memory; CD8 naive had two and CD8 memory one.

General study points: Specimens sampled were limited to blood, with tissue repertoires likely differing. Four donors shared about 4.8% of their naive CD4 clonotypes. Unshared clonotypes carried lower generation probabilities than those common to all four donors.

About this clone itself: The antigen remains unidentified.

TCRdb's copy holds only in-frame clones and misses some; the assay was immunoSEQ multiplex PCR. The sample lists under 2,500,000 clones, 90% to 96% occurring once. The CDR3 has 17 amino acids. Germline V CDR1 and CDR2: SGHAT, FQNNGV. Trimming stripped 1 base from V and 1 base from J, with 14 bases between. This chain uses TRBV11-2 with TRBJ1-5; the D is unclear. The sequencing input was naive CD4+ T cells sorted from blood. Subset meaning: CD45RA+ positively selected. The sequence was collected from a man aged 18 to 35 in good health. Written as DNA, the CDR3 is TGTGCCAGCAGCTTAGGGGCTCGGGGTTGGAGCAATCAGCCCCAGCATTTT. Its protein product is CASSLGARGWSNQPQHF.